Below are 11 T cell receptor beta chains sequenced from a single sample in a study of blood T cell repertoires in COVID-19. Using immunoSEQ multiplex PCR, the repertoire was profiled, and TCRdb retains in-frame clones only, with some absent. In the table there are 24,000 or so clones, over 75% of which are singletons. Sequences were obtained from peripheral blood. Receptors were obtained from a woman aged 80 or over with acute or convalescent COVID-19.

V is TRBV5-1 and J is TRBJ2-1, with D possibly TRBD2 on 6 matching bases. The CDR3 runs 13 residues. V dropped 0 bases and J dropped 6 bases, with 7 bases sitting between them. Germline V gene lookup returns CDR1 SGHRS and CDR2 YFSETQ. For the CDR3, the DNA is TGCGCCAGCAGCTTGGCGACTAGCAATGAGCAGTTCTTC. As protein: CASSLATSNEQFF.

The chain couples TRBV2 to TRBJ2-3; 7 bases match TRBD2. The CDR3 is made up of 15 amino acids. CDR1 is SNHLY, CDR2 FYNNEI, per germline. V was clipped by 6 bases and J by 5 bases; unmatched bases: 11. The CDR3 DNA is TGTGCCAGCAGCAGCGTGGGGTTAGCGGGAGATACGCAGTATTTT. It yields the protein CASSSVGLAGDTQYF.

The chain has TRBV6-6 and TRBJ1-5, with TRBD1 identical over 7 bases. From germline, CDR1 is MNHNY and CDR2 SVGAGI (reference sequence). V shed 5 bases and J 6 bases; nucleotides not matched to a gene: 7. The CDR3 totals 14 residues. CDR3 in DNA: TGTGCCAGCAGTGATGACAGGGTGGGTCAGCCCCAGCATTTT. Amino acids: CASSDDRVGQPQHF.

This chain connects TRBV9 to TRBJ2-5; a weak D match, TRBD2 (6 bases). Germline CDR1 is SGDLS and CDR2 is YYNGEE. This CDR3 comprises 14 residues. Trimming shortened V by 4 bases and J by 4 bases, and 14 bases separated the two germline ends. CDR3 loop: CASSPGLLRETQYF. The CDR3 DNA is TGTGCCAGCAGCCCGGGACTCCTGAGAGAGACCCAGTACTTC.

The chain links TRBV15 to TRBJ1-2; perhaps TRBD1 as D (6 bases). Germline values: CDR1 LNHNV, CDR2 YYDKDF (reference sequence). The CDR3 runs 16 residues. V lost 1 base and J 4 bases, leaving 16 bases between the germline ends. The CDR3 is CATSRGTRGRGYGYTF. The CDR3, as DNA: TGTGCCACCAGCAGAGGGACCAGGGGCCGAGGCTATGGCTACACCTTC.

The rearrangement joins TRBV7-2 to TRBJ1-1, with D possibly matching TRBD1 (5 bases). The V end was cut by 6 bases, the J end by 4 bases, with 15 bases between. This CDR3 has 14 residues. Germline CDR1 SGHTA, CDR2 FQGNSA. The CDR3 is CASSSPGFGTEAFF. Written as DNA, the CDR3 is TGTGCCAGCAGTTCCCCAGGGTTCGGCACTGAAGCTTTCTTT.

The CDR3 bases are TGTGCCAGCAGCAGTCCGGGACACTTCTACGAGCAGTACTTC. Translation gives CASSSPGHFYEQYF. The rearrangement joins TRBV7-2 to TRBJ2-7, with a weak D call TRBD1 (6 bases). Germline V gene lookup returns CDR1 SGHTA and CDR2 FQGNSA. This CDR3 comprises 14 residues. The ends were cut back, 5 bases at V and 3 bases at J, with 14 bases in the middle.

The gene calls are TRBV7-2 and TRBJ1-3; D perhaps matches TRBD1 (6 bases). Trimming left V 5 bases short and J 0 bases short, with 8 bases between. The V gene's germline CDR1 is SGHTA and CDR2 FQGNSA. The CDR3 has 14 residues. CDR3 protein: CASSQDSSGNTIYF. The CDR3 DNA sequence: TGTGCCAGCAGCCAGGACAGCTCTGGAAACACCATATATTTT.

CDR3 bases: TGTGCCAGCAGCGTTGGGACAGGGGTCTCCGAGCAGTACTTC. Its translation is CASSVGTGVSEQYF. The J gene is TRBJ2-7, the V gene TRBV9, with 10 bases identical to TRBD1. J lost 6 bases, V lost 2 bases, and 5 bases had no gene match. CDR3 length: 14 amino acids. In germline, CDR1 is SGDLS, CDR2 YYNGEE.

In regard to this clone: Other nucleotide sequences from this sample produce the same CDR3. The chain is built from TRBV7-2 and TRBJ2-5; TRBD2 matches 7 bases. The CDR3 is 14 amino acids. Looked up from germline, CDR1 is SGHTA and CDR2 is FQGNSA. J gave up 5 bases and V 0 bases, and 3 bases lay outside the gene matches. The chain's CDR3 is CASSLAGRGETQYF. In nucleotides, the CDR3 is TGTGCCAGCAGCTTAGCGGGGAGGGGTGAGACCCAGTACTTC.

The J gene is TRBJ2-3, the V gene TRBV9, with TRBD2 matching 10 bases. J was trimmed by 4 bases and V by 4 bases; bases with no gene match: 6. Germline lookup yields CDR1 SGDLS and CDR2 YYNGEE. The CDR3 consists of 15 residues. The CDR3: CASSLLAGEADTQYF. CDR3 DNA sequence: TGTGCCAGCAGCCTGCTAGCGGGAGAAGCAGATACGCAGTATTTT.